This T cell receptor beta chain derives from a study of CD8 T cells in ankylosing spondylitis. This clonotype was found a few times. CDR3 length: 12 residues. Germline assignment: CDR1 DFQATT and CDR2 SNEGSKA (reference sequence). Trimming cost V 4 bases and J 4 bases, with 10 bases left between them. TCRdb passed the 5' RACE reads through MiXCR, listing each CDR3 protein once. The sample holds 200,000 to 250,000 distinct CDR3 sequences, under 12% seen once. This chain connects TRBV20-1 to TRBJ1-1; D is unresolved. Material: blood, either unsorted or a sorted T cell fraction (not recorded which). The origin of this receptor is a male donor with ankylosing spondylitis or in good health (not recorded which). CDR3 amino acids: CSATSGVTEAFF. In DNA form, the CDR3 reads TGCAGTGCTACATCCGGAGTCACTGAAGCTTTCTTT.